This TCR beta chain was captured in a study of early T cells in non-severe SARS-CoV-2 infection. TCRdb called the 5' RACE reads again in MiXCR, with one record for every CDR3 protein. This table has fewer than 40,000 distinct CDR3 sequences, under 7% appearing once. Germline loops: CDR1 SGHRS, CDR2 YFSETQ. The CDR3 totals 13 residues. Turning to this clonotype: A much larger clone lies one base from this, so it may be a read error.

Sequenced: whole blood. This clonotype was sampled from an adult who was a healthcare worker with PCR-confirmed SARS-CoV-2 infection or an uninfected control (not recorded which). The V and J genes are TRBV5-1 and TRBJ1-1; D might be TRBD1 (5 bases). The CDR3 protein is CASSRGSDTEASF. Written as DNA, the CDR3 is TGCGCCAGCAGCCGGGGGAGTGACACTGAAGCTTCCTTT.